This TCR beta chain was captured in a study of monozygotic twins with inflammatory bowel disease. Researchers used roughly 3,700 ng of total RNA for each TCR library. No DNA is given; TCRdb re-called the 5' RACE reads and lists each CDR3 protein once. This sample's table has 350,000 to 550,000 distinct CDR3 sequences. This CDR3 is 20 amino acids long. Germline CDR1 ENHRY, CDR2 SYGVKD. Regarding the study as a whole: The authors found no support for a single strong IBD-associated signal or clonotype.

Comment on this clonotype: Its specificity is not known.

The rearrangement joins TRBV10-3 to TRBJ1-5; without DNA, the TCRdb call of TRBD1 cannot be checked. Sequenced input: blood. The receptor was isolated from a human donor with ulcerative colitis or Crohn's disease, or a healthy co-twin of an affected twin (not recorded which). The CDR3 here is CAIVTNRAQFRQFSNQPQHF.